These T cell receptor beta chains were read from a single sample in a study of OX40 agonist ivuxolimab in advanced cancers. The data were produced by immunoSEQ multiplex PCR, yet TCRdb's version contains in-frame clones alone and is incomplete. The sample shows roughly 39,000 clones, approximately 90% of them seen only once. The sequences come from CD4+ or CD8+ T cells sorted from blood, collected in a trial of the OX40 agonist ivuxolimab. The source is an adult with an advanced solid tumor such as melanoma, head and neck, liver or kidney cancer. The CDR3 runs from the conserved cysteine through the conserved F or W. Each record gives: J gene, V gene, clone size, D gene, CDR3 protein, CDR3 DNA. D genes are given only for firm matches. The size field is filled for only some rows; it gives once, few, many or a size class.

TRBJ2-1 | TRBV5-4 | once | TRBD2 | CASRAGTSGGNREQFF | TGTGCCAGCAGGGCGGGGACTAGCGGGGGAAATCGCGAGCAGTTCTTC
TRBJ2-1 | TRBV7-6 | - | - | CASSLVPKNNEQFF | TGTGCCAGCAGCTTAGTTCCGAAGAACAATGAGCAGTTCTTC
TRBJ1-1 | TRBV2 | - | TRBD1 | CATSGGGEDEAFF | TGTGCCACCTCAGGGGGGGGCGAAGATGAAGCTTTCTTT
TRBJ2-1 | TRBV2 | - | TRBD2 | CASTWTSGRELFF | TGTGCCAGCACTTGGACTAGCGGGAGGGAGTTGTTCTTC
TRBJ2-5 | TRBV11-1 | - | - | CASSLDGLSKETQYF | TGTGCCAGCAGCTTAGATGGACTGTCGAAAGAGACCCAGTACTTC
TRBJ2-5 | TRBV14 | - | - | CASSQDLRLGTQYF | TGTGCCAGCAGCCAAGATCTACGGTTGGGGACCCAGTACTTC
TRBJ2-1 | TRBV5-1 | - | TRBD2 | CASRRTSGHNEQFF | TGCGCCAGCAGAAGGACTAGCGGCCACAATGAGCAGTTCTTC
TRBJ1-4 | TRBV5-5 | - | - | CASSPGRGNEKLFF | TGTGCCAGCAGCCCCGGACGTGGTAATGAAAAACTGTTTTTT
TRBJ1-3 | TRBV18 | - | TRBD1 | CASSPLPRGPAGNTIYF | TGTGCCAGCTCACCACTTCCCAGGGGGCCGGCTGGAAACACCATATATTTT
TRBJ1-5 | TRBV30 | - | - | CAWSPQPNQPQHF | TGTGCCTGGAGTCCGCAGCCCAATCAGCCCCAGCATTTT
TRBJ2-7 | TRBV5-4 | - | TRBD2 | CASSSGLAETYEQYF | TGTGCCAGCAGCTCGGGACTAGCGGAAACCTACGAGCAGTACTTC
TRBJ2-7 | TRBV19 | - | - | CASSIAGTPYYEQYF | TGTGCCAGTAGTATAGCGGGAACTCCGTATTACGAGCAGTACTTC
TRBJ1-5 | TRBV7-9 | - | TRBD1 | CASSTGGSNQPQHF | TGTGCCAGCAGCACAGGGGGATCCAATCAGCCCCAGCATTTT
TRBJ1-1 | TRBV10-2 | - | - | CASSGAGPYTEAFF | TGCGCCAGCAGTGGGGCAGGGCCTTACACTGAAGCTTTCTTT
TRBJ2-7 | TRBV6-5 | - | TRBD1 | CASSTRTGGSREQYF | TGTGCCAGCAGTACTCGGACAGGGGGCTCGAGGGAGCAGTACTTC
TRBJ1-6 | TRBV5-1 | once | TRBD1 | CASSPDRGWNSPLHF | TGCGCCAGCAGCCCGGACAGGGGCTGGAATTCACCCCTCCACTTT
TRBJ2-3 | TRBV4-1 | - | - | CASSHAGSSDTQYF | TGCGCCAGCAGCCACGCGGGATCCTCAGATACGCAGTATTTT
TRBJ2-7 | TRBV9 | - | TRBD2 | CASSAHRGRGNEQYF | TGTGCCAGCAGCGCCCACAGAGGGAGGGGCAACGAGCAGTACTTC
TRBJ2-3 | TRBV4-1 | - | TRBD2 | CASSQDNSGGPDTQYF | TGCGCCAGCAGCCAAGATAATAGCGGGGGGCCAGATACGCAGTATTTT
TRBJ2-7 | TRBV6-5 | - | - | CASSTTGVEQYF | TGTGCCAGCAGCACCACGGGGGTCGAGCAGTACTTC
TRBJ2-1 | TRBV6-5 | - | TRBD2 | CASTSPRSGKSEQFF | TGTGCCAGCACGTCGCCGCGGAGCGGGAAATCTGAGCAGTTCTTC
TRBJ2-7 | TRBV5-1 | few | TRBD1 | CASSRGTGRYEQYF | TGCGCCAGCAGCCGCGGGACAGGGCGCTACGAGCAGTACTTC
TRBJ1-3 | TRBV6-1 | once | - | CASSGQSSGNTIYF | TGTGCCAGCAGTGGACAGTCGAGTGGAAACACCATATATTTT
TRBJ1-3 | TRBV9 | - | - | CASSVGAGSGNTIYF | TGTGCCAGCAGCGTCGGGGCGGGGTCAGGAAACACCATATATTTT
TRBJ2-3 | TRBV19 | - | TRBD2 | CASRNPSGRAGTDTQYF | TGTGCCAGTAGGAACCCTAGCGGGAGGGCCGGGACAGATACGCAGTATTTT
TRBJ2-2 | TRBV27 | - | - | CASSGQGTGELFF | TGTGCCAGCAGTGGCCAGGGGACCGGGGAGCTGTTTTTT
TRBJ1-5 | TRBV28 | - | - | CASSSSLPQHF | TGTGCCAGCAGCTCTTCCCTTCCCCAGCATTTT
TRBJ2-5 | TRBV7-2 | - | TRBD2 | CASSLARLAGGQETQYF | TGTGCCAGCAGCTTAGCCAGACTAGCGGGAGGACAAGAGACCCAGTACTTC
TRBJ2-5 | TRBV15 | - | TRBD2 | CATSRDRAGEETQYF | TGTGCCACCAGCAGAGATCGAGCGGGAGAAGAGACCCAGTACTTC
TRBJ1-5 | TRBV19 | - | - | CASSKGRINQPQHF | TGTGCCAGTAGTAAGGGTAGGATCAATCAGCCCCAGCATTTT
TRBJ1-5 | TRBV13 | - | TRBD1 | CASSFGQGNNQPQHF | TGTGCCAGCAGCTTCGGACAGGGTAACAATCAGCCCCAGCATTTT
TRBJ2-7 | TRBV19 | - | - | CASSTPGRTYEQYF | TGTGCCAGTAGTACCCCGGGACGGACATACGAGCAGTACTTC
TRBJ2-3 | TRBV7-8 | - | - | CASSLYRQSGRWTDTQYF | TGTGCCAGCAGCCTCTACCGCCAGTCAGGGCGGTGGACAGATACGCAGTATTTT
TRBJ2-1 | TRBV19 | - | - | CASSIPRGTAYNEQFF | TGTGCCAGTAGTATCCCCCGTGGGACGGCCTATAATGAGCAGTTCTTC
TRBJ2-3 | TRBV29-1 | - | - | CSASLGDTQYF | TGCAGCGCCTCCCTGGGAGATACGCAGTATTTT
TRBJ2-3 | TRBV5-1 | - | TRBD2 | CASSWGLAGGLGTDTQYF | TGCGCCAGCAGCTGGGGACTAGCGGGAGGGCTTGGGACAGATACGCAGTATTTT
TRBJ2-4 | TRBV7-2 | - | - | CASSLSSRPRGHIQYF | TGTGCCAGCAGCTTATCGTCGCGTCCCCGGGGGCACATTCAGTACTTC
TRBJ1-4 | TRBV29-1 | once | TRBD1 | CSVEETGGGNEKLFF | TGCAGCGTTGAAGAGACAGGGGGCGGTAATGAAAAACTGTTTTTT
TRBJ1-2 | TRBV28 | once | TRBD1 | CASSPGTGGAGYGYTF | TGTGCCAGCAGTCCGGGGACAGGGGGCGCCGGCTATGGCTACACCTTC
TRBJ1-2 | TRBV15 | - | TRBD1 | CATSRGSYNRGDGYTF | TGTGCCACCAGCAGAGGTTCTTATAACAGGGGAGATGGCTACACCTTC
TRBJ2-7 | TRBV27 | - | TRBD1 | CASSLRGTGRHEQYF | TGTGCCAGCAGTTTACGCGGGACAGGGCGGCACGAGCAGTACTTC
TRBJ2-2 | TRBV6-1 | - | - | CASDRPRGTGELFF | TGTGCCAGCGATAGGCCGAGAGGGACCGGGGAGCTGTTTTTT